This T cell receptor beta chain was sequenced for a study of CD8 T cells in Susac syndrome (dated by TCRdb to about 2019). Background on the whole study: Among the sequenced Susac syndrome patients, 5 or 6 had clinically active disease and under 10 were in clinical remission. At blood withdrawal, Susac syndrome patients were either therapy-naive, taking corticosteroids (in some cases with IVIg as well), or taking IVIg alone. The study used repertoire sequencing to test whether antigen drove CD8+ T cell activation and differentiation in Susac syndrome. The study compared CD8+ T cell repertoire clonality among roughly 12 healthy donors, 14 Susac syndrome patients and about 16 multiple sclerosis patients. Overall study results and their limits: The number of individuals in the TCR sequencing and HLA analysis was recognized as being relatively small. Looking at Susac-specific public clones, the researchers identified about 15 in the total CD8+ repertoire and several in the CD8+ TEMRA repertoire. CD8+ repertoires in Susac syndrome showed clonal expansion, which was highest in CD8+ TEMRA cells and was greater in clinically active patients than in remitting patients.

RNA was extracted using the RNeasy kit, and roughly 0.5 to 1 microgram was reverse transcribed with random hexamers. The immunoSEQ multiplex PCR assay, which covers 54 Vbeta and 13 Jbeta segments, was used to amplify TCR beta CDR3 regions. PCR amplification bias was corrected by using a synthetic template baseline for primer optimization and computational correction. The source study handled its data this way. Reads were annotated to V, D and J genes according to IMGT and were analyzed with immunoSEQ Analyzer, with only productive sequences retained. To calculate clonality, Shannon entropy was normalized by log2 of the number of productive unique sequences and then subtracted from one. For each patient and control, public and private clones were evaluated within the 100 most prevalent clones. Susac-specific clones were defined as absent from healthy and MS cohorts, around 970 published viral clones and other ImmuneACCESS disease sequences. TCRdb trimmed the raw reads at Q25, called clones with MiXCR and kept productive beta chains. Duplicate CDR3 protein sequences are folded into a single record with the most common DNA and genes. Clone size and V and J calls follow TCRdb, not the original study. This sample lists fewer than 85,000 distinct CDR3 sequences; approximately 95% were detected once. About 0.5% of the sample goes to the ten largest clones.

The germline V gene encodes CDR1 MDHEN and CDR2 SYDVKM. Compared with germline, V lacks 2 bases and J lacks 3 bases; bases without a gene match: 1. Taken from cysteine to phenylalanine, the CDR3 has 13 residues. Of the read, only the CDR3 DNA is kept; its 39 bases are in frame from base 1. A word on this clonotype: The antigen this receptor binds is unknown. Base qualities were left out, and no much larger clone turns up one base away.

High-throughput TCR beta sequencing profiled peripheral blood CD8+ and CD4+ T cells from healthy donors, Susac syndrome patients and multiple sclerosis patients. The Susac syndrome patients fulfilled recently defined diagnostic criteria for definite or probable disease. Bulk CD8+ and CD4+ T cells were purified magnetically by negative isolation, whereas CD8+ TEMRA cells were enriched by FACS. Blood was drawn into EDTA tubes, processed within 24 hours, and PBMCs were isolated by density gradient centrifugation. PBMCs intended for TCR sequencing were cryopreserved in liquid nitrogen and were subsequently thawed in a 37 degrees C water bath. The sorted or isolated CD4+, CD8+ and CD8+ TEMRA cells reached a purity of at least 90%.

This TCR was recovered from a human donor with Susac syndrome. The chain is encoded by TRBV28 joined to TRBJ2-7, and 7 junction bases match TRBD1. Input material: CD8+ T cells from PBMCs. The DNA is TGTGCCAGCAGTTTAAGGGACAGCTACGAGCAGTACTTC. Translated, it reads CASSLRDSYEQYF.